The sequence of this T cell receptor (beta chain) was determined in a study of blood T cells in healthy people across ages. A second PCR of roughly 6 to 12 cycles used a sample-barcoded 5' primer and a J-beta primer mix. TCRdb recomputed calls from the 5' RACE reads with MiXCR, one row per CDR3 protein. Found here are just over 1 million distinct CDR3 sequences, around 45% of them singletons; the top ten hold approximately 20%. Germline V CDR1 and CDR2: SGHRS, YFSETQ. V gave up 0 bases and J gave up 5 bases; unmatched junction bases: 1. The CDR3 consists of 13 residues. This clonotype was found a few times.

The chain combines TRBV5-1 with TRBJ2-5; 7 bases agree with TRBD2. The sequenced sample was blood. This receptor was obtained from an older woman in good health. CDR3 nucleotides: TGCGCCAGCAGCTTGGAGCGGGGCGAGACCCAGTACTTC. Amino acids: CASSLERGETQYF.